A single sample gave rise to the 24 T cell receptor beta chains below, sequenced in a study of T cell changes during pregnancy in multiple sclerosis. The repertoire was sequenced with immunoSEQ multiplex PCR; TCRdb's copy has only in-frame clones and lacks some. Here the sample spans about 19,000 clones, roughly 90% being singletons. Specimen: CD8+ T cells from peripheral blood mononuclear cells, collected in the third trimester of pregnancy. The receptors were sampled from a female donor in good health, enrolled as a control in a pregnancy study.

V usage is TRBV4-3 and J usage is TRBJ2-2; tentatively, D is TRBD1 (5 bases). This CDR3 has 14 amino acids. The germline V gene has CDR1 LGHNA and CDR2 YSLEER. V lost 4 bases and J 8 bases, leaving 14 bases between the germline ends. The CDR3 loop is CASSPRTGSGELFF. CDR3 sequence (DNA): TGCGCCAGCAGCCCCCGTACAGGCTCAGGGGAGCTGTTTTTT.

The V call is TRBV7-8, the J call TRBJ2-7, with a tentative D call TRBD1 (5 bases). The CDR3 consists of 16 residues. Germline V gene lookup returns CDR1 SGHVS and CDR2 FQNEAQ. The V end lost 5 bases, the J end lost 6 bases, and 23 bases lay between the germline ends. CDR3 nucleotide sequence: TGTGCCAGCAGCAAAAACGGGCAGGGAACGGATTCCGAGCAGTACTTC. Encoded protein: CASSKNGQGTDSEQYF.

CDR3 DNA: TGTGCCAGCAGCCCAGGTGGACTAGCGGGGGACGCAGATACGCAGTATTTT. Amino acids: CASSPGGLAGDADTQYF. The gene calls are TRBV28 and TRBJ2-3; 13 bases fit TRBD2. Germline-derived CDR1 and CDR2 are MDHEN and SYDVKM. Trimming removed 6 bases from V and 4 bases from J; junction bases left unmatched: 10. This CDR3 contains 17 residues.

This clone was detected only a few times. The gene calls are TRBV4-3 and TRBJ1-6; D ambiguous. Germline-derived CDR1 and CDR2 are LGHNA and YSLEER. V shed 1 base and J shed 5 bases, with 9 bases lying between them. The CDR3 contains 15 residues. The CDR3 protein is CASSQGEGNNSPLHF. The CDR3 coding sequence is TGCGCCAGCAGCCAAGGGGAGGGAAATAATTCACCCCTCCACTTT.

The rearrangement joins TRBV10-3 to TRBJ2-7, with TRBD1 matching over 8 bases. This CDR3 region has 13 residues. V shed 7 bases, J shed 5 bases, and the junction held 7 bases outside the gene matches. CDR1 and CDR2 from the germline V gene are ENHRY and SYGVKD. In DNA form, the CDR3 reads TGTGCCATCAACCTGACAGGGGAGGACGAGCAGTACTTC. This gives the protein CAINLTGEDEQYF.

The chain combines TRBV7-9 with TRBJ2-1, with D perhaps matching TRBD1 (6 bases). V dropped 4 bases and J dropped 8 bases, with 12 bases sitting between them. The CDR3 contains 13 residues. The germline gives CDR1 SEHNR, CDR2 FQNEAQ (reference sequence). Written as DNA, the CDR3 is TGTGCCAGCAGCTCCCGACAGGCAGATGAGCAGTTCTTC. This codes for CASSSRQADEQFF.

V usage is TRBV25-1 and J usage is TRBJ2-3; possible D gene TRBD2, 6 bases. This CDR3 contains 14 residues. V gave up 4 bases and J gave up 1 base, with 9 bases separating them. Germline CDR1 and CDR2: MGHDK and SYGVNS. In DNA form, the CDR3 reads TGTGCCAGCAGTGCGGGACTGGGCACAGATACGCAGTATTTT. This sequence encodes CASSAGLGTDTQYF.

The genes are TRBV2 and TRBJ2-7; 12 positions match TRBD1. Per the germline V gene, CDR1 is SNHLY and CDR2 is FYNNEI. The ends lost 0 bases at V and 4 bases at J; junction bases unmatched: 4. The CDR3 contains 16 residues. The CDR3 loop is CASSEAGQGAMYEQYF. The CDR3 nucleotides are TGTGCCAGCAGTGAAGCGGGACAGGGGGCTATGTACGAGCAGTACTTC.

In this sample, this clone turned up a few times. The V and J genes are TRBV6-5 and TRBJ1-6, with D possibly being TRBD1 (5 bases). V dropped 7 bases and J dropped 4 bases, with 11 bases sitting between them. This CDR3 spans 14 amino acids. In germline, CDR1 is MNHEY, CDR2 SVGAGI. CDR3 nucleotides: TGTGCCAGCACCCAGGGAGGTTATAATTCACCCCTCCACTTT. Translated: CASTQGGYNSPLHF.

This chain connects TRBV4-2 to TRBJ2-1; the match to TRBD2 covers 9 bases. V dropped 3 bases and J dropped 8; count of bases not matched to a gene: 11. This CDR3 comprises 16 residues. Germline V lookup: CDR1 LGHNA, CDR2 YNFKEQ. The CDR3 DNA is TGTGCCAGCAGCCAGGAGATGGGACTAGCCACCGATGAGCAGTTCTTC. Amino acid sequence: CASSQEMGLATDEQFF.

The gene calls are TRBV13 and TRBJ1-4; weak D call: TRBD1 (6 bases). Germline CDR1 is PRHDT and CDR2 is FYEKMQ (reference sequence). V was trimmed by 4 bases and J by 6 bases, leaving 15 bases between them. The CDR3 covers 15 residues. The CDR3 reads CASSYRTAPHEKLFF. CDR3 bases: TGTGCCAGCAGCTACAGGACAGCGCCGCATGAAAAACTGTTTTTT.

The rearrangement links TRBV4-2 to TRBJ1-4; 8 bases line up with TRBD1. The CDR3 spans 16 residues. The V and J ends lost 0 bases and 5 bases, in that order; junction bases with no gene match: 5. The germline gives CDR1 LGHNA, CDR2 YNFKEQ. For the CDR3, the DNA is TGTGCCAGCAGCCAAGATACCGACAGGGGAAATGAAAAACTGTTTTTT. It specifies CASSQDTDRGNEKLFF.

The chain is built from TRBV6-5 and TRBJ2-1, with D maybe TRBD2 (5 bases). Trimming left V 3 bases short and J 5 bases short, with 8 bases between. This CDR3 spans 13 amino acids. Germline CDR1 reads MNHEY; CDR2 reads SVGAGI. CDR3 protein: CASSYIGNNEQFF. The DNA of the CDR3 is TGTGCCAGCAGTTATATCGGGAACAATGAGCAGTTCTTC.

The CDR3 DNA reads as TGTGCCAGCAGTCTTACCCGACAGGGCCACGAGCAGTACTTC. This codes for CASSLTRQGHEQYF. This rearrangement joins TRBV27 to TRBJ2-7; 7 positions agree with TRBD1. J lost 5 bases, V lost 5 bases, and 9 bases had no gene match. This CDR3 has 14 residues. The germline gives CDR1 MNHEY, CDR2 SMNVEV (reference sequence).

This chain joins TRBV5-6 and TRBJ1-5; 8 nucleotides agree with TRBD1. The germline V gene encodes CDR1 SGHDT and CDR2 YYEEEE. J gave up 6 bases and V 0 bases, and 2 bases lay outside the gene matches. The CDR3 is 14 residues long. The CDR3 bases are TGTGCCAGCAGCTTGGGGACAGGGAGTCAGCCCCAGCATTTT. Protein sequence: CASSLGTGSQPQHF.

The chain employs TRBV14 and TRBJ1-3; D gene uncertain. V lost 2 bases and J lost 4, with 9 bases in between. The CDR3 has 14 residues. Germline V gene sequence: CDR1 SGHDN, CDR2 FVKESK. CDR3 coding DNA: TGTGCCAGCAGCCAACCCCTGTCCGGAAACACCATATATTTT. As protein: CASSQPLSGNTIYF.

CDR3 sequence: CASSLGTVEKLFF. CDR3 DNA: TGTGCCAGCAGCCTCGGGACAGTCGAAAAACTGTTTTTT. The chain couples TRBV11-2 to TRBJ1-4; TRBD1 matches 7 bases. With 5 bases clipped from V and 8 bases from J, the junction kept 5 bases outside the gene matches. The CDR3 totals 13 residues. Germline CDR1 is SGHAT and CDR2 is FQNNGV.

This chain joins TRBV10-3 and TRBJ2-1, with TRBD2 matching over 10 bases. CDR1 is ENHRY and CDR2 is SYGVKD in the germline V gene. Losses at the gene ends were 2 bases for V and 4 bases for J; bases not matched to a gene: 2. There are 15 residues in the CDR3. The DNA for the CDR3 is TGTGCCATCAGTGAGAGCGGGGGGGTTTACAATGAGCAGTTCTTC. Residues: CAISESGGVYNEQFF.

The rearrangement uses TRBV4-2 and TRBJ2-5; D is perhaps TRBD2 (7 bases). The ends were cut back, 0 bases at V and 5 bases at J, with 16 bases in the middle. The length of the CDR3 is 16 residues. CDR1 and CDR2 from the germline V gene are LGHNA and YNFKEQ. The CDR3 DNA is TGTGCCAGCAGCCAAGATATAGGGGCGGGGGCGGAGACCCAGTACTTC. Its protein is CASSQDIGAGAETQYF.

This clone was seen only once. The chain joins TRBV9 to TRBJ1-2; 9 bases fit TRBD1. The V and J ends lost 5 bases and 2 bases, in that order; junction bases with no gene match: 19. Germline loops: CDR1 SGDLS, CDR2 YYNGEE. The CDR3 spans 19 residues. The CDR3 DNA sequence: TGTGCCAGCAGAGACGAACTCCTACAGGGGGCTACTGAAAACTATGGCTACACCTTC. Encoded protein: CASRDELLQGATENYGYTF.

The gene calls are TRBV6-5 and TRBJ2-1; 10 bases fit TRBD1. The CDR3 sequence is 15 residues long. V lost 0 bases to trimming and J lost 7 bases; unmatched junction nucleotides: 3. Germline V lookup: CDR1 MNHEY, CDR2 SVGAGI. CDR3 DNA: TGTGCCAGCAGTTACTCTAGGACAGGGGGGAATGAGCAGTTCTTC. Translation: CASSYSRTGGNEQFF.

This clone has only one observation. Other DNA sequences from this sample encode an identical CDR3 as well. CDR3 coding DNA: TGTGCCAGCAGTGGGCGGGGGCACTCCTACGAGCAGTACTTC. Protein product: CASSGRGHSYEQYF. The rearrangement links TRBV6-1 to TRBJ2-7; perhaps TRBD2 as D (7 bases). This CDR3 has 14 residues. Per the germline V gene, CDR1 is MNHNS and CDR2 is SASEGT. V was pared by 4 bases and J by 0 bases, with 10 bases between.

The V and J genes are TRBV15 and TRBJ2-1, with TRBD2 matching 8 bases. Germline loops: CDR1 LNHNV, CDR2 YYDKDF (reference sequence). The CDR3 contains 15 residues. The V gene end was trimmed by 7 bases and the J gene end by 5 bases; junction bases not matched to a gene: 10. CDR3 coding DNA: TGTGCCACCAAAAACTCTGGCGGGGGGAACAATGAGCAGTTCTTC. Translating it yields CATKNSGGGNNEQFF.

The DNA for the CDR3 is TGTGCCAGCAGCTTAGGAAAAACGGGACAGCACGACTACGAGCAGTACTTC. Translated, it gives CASSLGKTGQHDYEQYF. The chain links TRBV11-2 to TRBJ2-7, with TRBD1 identical over 7 bases. Germline V lookup: CDR1 SGHAT, CDR2 FQNNGV. This CDR3 contains 17 residues. V was pared by 1 base and J by 3 bases, with 12 bases of the junction left unmatched.